This T cell receptor (beta chain) was sequenced for a study of a mutant IDH1 vaccine in newly diagnosed glioma. Whole-study context: Earlier treatment was radiotherapy, temozolomide, or both, with most getting both. Study-level results: Changes to the top peripheral T cell clonotypes appeared unrelated to pseudoprogression.

Data came from immunoSEQ multiplex PCR; TCRdb stores just in-frame clones and leaves some out. The table records about 100,000 clones, roughly 78% of them present only once. A note on this clone: The target antigen is unknown.

As to time point: baseline, week 1 (first vaccination visit). Documented treatment: pre-vaccination baseline after standard-of-care therapy. The specimen was PBMCs, collected from a glioma patient treated with radiotherapy, temozolomide or both. The clonotype comes from a man aged 35 to 55 with glioma.

The DNA of the CDR3 is TGCGCCAGCAGCTTGATCCGGGGCCACGAGCAGTACTTC. This encodes CASSLIRGHEQYF. The rearrangement links TRBV5-1 to TRBJ2-7, with D perhaps TRBD1 or TRBD2 (5 bases each). Germline CDR1 is SGHRS and CDR2 is YFSETQ. Between the trimmed V and J ends, which lost 1 base and 5 bases, there was a span of 10 bases. The CDR3 is 13 residues long.